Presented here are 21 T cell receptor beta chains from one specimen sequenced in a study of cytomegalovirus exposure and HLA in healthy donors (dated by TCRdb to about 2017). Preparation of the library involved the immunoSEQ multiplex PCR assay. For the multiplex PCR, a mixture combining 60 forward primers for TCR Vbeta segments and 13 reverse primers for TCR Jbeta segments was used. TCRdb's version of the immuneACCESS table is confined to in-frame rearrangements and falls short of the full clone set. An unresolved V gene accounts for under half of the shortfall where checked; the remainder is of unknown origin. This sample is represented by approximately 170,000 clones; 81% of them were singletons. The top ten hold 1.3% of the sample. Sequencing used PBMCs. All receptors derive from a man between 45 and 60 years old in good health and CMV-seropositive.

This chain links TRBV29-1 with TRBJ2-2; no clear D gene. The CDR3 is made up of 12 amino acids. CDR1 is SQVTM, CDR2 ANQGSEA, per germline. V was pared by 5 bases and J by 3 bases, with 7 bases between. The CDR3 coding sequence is TGCAGCGTTAGACTTGACACCGGGGAGCTGTTTTTT. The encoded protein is CSVRLDTGELFF.

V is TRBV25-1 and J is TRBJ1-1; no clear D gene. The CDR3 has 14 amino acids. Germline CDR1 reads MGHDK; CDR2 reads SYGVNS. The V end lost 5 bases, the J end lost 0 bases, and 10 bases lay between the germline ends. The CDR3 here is CASSSAYLNTEAFF. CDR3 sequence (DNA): TGTGCCAGCAGTTCCGCCTACCTGAACACTGAAGCTTTCTTT.

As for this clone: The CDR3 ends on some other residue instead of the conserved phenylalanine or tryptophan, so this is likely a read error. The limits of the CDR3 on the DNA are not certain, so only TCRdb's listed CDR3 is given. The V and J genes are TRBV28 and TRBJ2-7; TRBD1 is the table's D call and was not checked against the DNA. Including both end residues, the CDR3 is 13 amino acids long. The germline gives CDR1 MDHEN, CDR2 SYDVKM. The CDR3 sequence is CASSSHRDRDWFR.

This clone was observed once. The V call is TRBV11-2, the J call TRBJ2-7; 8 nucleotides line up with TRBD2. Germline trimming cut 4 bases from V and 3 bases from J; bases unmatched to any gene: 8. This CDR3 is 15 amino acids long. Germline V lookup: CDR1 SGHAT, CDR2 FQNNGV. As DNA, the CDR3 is TGTGCCAGCAGCTCCGGCGGTAGCGGGGACTACGAGCAGTACTTC. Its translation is CASSSGGSGDYEQYF.

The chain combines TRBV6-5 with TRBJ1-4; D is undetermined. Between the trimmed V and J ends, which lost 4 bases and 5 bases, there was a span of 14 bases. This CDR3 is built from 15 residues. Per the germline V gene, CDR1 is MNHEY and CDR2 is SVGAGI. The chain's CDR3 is CASSSWPGGNEKLFF. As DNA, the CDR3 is TGTGCCAGCAGTTCCTGGCCGGGAGGGAATGAAAAACTGTTTTTT.

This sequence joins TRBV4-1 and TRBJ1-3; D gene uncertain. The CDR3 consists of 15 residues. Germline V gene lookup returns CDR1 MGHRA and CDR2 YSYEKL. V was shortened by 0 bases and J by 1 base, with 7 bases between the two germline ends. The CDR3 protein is CASSQDTDSGNTIYF. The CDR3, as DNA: TGCGCCAGCAGCCAAGACACAGATTCTGGAAACACCATATATTTT.

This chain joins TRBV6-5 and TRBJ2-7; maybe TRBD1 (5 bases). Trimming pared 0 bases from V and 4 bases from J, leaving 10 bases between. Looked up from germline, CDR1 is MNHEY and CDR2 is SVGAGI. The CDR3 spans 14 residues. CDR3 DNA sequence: TGTGCCAGCAGTTACTCTGCAGGGATTTACGAGCAGTACTTC. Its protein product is CASSYSAGIYEQYF.

The chain's CDR3 is CASSSTRTGSYEQYF. CDR3 DNA: TGTGCCAGCAGCTCCACGCGGACAGGGTCCTACGAGCAGTACTTC. V and J are TRBV7-9 and TRBJ2-7; 8 bases are shared with TRBD1. Germline-derived CDR1 and CDR2 are SEHNR and FQNEAQ (reference sequence). CDR3 length: 15 amino acids. V shed 4 bases, J shed 1 base, and the junction held 6 bases outside the gene matches.

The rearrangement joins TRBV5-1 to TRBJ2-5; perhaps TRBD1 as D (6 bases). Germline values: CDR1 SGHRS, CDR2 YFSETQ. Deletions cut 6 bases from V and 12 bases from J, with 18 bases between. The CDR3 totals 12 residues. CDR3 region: CASTGPVRGKYF. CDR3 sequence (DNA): TGCGCCAGCACCGGACCCGTGAGGGGGAAGTACTTC.

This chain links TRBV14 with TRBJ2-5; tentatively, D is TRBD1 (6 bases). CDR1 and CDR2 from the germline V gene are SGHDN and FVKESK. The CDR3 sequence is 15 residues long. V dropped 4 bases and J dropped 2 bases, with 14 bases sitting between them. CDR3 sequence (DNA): TGTGCCAGCAGCCCCAAGGGACACCCACAAGAGACCCAGTACTTC. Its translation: CASSPKGHPQETQYF.

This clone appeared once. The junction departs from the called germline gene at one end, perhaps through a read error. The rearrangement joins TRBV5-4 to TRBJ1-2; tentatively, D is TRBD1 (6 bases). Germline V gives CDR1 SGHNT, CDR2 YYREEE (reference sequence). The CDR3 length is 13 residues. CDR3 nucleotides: TGTGCCAGCAGCTTGGGGGCAGGGGATGGCCACACCTTC. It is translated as CASSLGAGDGHTF.

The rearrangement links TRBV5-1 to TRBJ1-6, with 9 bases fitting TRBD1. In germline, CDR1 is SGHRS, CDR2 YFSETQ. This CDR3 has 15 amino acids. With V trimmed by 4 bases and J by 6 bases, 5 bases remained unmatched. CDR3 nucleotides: TGCGCCAGCAGCGAGCGGACAGGGGTTAATTCACCCCTCCACTTT. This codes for CASSERTGVNSPLHF.

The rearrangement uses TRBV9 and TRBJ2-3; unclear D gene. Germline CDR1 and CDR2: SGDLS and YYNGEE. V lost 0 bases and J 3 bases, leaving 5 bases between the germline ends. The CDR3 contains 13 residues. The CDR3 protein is CASSVGVTDTQYF. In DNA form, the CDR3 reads TGTGCCAGCAGCGTAGGCGTTACAGATACGCAGTATTTT.

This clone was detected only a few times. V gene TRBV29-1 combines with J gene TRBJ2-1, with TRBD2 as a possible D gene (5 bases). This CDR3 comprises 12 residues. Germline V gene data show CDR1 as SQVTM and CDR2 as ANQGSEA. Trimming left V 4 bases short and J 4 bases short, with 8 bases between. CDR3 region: CSVGAEYNEQFF. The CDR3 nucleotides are TGCAGCGTTGGAGCGGAGTACAATGAGCAGTTCTTC.

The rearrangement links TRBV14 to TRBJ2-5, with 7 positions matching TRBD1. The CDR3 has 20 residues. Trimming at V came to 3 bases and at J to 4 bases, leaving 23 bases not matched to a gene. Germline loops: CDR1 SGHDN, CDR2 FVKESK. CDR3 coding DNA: TGTGCCAGCAGCCAGTCTTCTCTGAGACAGGGCTCAGATACTCGAGAGACCCAGTACTTC. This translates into CASSQSSLRQGSDTRETQYF.

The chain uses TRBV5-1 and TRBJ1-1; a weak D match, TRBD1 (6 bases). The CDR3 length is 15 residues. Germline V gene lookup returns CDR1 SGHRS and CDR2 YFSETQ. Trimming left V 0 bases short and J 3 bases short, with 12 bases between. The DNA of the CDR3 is TGCGCCAGCAGCTTGGCCGGGACAATCCACACTGAAGCTTTCTTT. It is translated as CASSLAGTIHTEAFF.

The CDR3 region is CASSPGEGQFNYGYTF. CDR3 nucleotides: TGTGCCAGCTCACCAGGCGAAGGACAGTTTAACTATGGCTACACCTTC. V gene TRBV18 combines with J gene TRBJ1-2; maybe TRBD1 (6 bases). The CDR3 has 16 amino acids. Germline V gene sequence: CDR1 KGHSH, CDR2 LQKENI. Trimming shortened V by 2 bases and J by 1 base, and 14 bases separated the two germline ends.

The CDR3 region has the DNA TGTGCCAGTACCGACAGCCCGTACATGAACACTGAAGCTTTCTTT. It specifies CASTDSPYMNTEAFF. This rearrangement joins TRBV19 to TRBJ1-1; tentatively, D is TRBD1 (5 bases). Per germline, CDR1 LNHDA and CDR2 SQIVND (reference sequence). This CDR3 comprises 15 residues. V was shortened by 7 bases and J by 0 bases, with 15 bases between the two germline ends.

CDR3 region: CASSLGGLSSYEQYF. Written as DNA, the CDR3 is TGTGCCAGCAGCTTGGGGGGCCTTTCCTCCTACGAGCAGTACTTC. This chain links TRBV5-6 with TRBJ2-7; perhaps TRBD1 as D (5 bases). The germline gives CDR1 SGHDT, CDR2 YYEEEE. The length of the CDR3 is 15 residues. Deletions cut 0 bases from V and 0 bases from J, with 10 bases between.

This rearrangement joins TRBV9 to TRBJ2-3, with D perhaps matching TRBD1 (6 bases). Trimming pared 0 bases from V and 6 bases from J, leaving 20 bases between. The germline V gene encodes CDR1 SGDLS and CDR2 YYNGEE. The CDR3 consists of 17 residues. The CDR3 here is CASSVGGAGADTDTQYF. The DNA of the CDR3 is TGTGCCAGCAGCGTAGGAGGTGCAGGGGCGGACACGGATACGCAGTATTTT.

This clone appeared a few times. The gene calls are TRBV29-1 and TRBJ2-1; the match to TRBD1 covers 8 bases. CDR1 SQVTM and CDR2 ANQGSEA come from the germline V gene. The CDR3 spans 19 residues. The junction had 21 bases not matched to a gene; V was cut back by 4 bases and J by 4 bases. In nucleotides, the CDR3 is TGCAGCGTTGTCGGGATAACCGACCGGGCGACAGGGGTTTACAATGAGCAGTTCTTC. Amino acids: CSVVGITDRATGVYNEQFF.